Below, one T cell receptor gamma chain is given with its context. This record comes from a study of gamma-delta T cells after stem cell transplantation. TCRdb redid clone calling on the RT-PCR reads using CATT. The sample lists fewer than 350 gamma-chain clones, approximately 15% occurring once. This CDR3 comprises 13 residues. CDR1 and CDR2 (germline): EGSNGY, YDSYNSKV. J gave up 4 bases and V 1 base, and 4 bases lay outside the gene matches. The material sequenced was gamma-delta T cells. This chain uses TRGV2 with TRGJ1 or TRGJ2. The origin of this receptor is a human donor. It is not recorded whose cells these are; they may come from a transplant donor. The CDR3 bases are TGTGCCACCTGGGACGGCCTATATTATAAGAAACTCTTT. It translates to CATWDGLYYKKLF.